Below, 22 T cell receptor beta chains from the same sample are listed, as sequenced in a study of cytomegalovirus exposure and HLA in healthy donors. Use of 60 Vbeta and 13 Jbeta primers characterized the PCR. Assay used: immunoSEQ multiplex PCR; TCRdb lists only in-frame clones, some missing. The profile shows 100,000 to 150,000 clones, roughly 80% of them singletons. Sequenced: PBMCs. The receptors come from a man aged 18 to 29 in good health and CMV-seropositive.

This rearrangement joins TRBV6-5 to TRBJ1-2, with 8 bases aligning to TRBD1. The CDR3 sequence is 15 residues long. Germline lookup yields CDR1 MNHEY and CDR2 SVGAGI. Unmatched junction bases numbered 9, after V lost 7 bases and J lost 2 bases. The CDR3 region has the DNA TGTGCCAGCACATTGGACAGGGACGAAAACTATGGCTACACCTTC. Translated, it gives CASTLDRDENYGYTF.

This clone was recorded a few times. The chain is built from TRBV5-1 and TRBJ2-5, with 11 bases lining up with TRBD2. The CDR3 is made up of 17 amino acids. Germline CDR1 SGHRS, CDR2 YFSETQ. After removal of 3 bases from V and 3 bases from J, the junction contained 10 bases not matched to a gene. The CDR3 sequence is CASSSTGLAADKETQYF. CDR3 DNA: TGCGCCAGCAGCTCCACGGGACTAGCGGCTGATAAAGAGACCCAGTACTTC.

The chain links TRBV5-1 to TRBJ2-7; 7 bases are shared with TRBD1. After removal of 5 bases from V and 4 bases from J, the junction contained 12 bases not matched to a gene. This CDR3 contains 15 residues. CDR1 is SGHRS, CDR2 YFSETQ, per germline. CDR3 amino acids: CASRSDRPQIYEQYF. CDR3 DNA: TGCGCCAGCAGATCGGACAGGCCCCAGATTTACGAGCAGTACTTC.

The chain is built from TRBV7-8 and TRBJ1-2; D might be TRBD1 (6 bases). Germline CDR1 is SGHVS and CDR2 is FQNEAQ. The CDR3 covers 14 residues. Trimming stripped 1 base from V and 8 bases from J, with 14 bases between. The CDR3 DNA reads TGTGCCAGCAGCTTAGAGGTTAGGGGGAAAGGCTACACCTTC. This sequence encodes CASSLEVRGKGYTF.

Regarding this clone: The junction departs from the called germline gene at one end, perhaps through a read error. J is TRBJ2-7 and V is TRBV19; the D is unclear. Germline V lookup: CDR1 LNHDA, CDR2 SQIVND (reference sequence). This CDR3 region has 13 residues. The CDR3 sequence: CAGSATSSYEQYF. The DNA of the CDR3 is TGTGCCGGTAGTGCAACGAGCTCCTACGAGCAGTACTTC.

This chain links TRBV7-8 with TRBJ2-1, with D unclear. Trimming removed 1 base at V and 6 bases at J, with 10 bases between. This CDR3 has 14 residues. CDR1 SGHVS and CDR2 FQNEAQ come from the germline V gene. The CDR3 loop reads CASSLVLTLNEQFF. The CDR3 coding sequence is TGTGCCAGCAGCTTAGTACTAACCCTCAATGAGCAGTTCTTC. Variable domain in full (rest from reference TRBV7-8 and TRBJ2-1): GAGVSQSPRYKVAKRGQDVALRCDPISGHVSLFWYQQALGQGPEFLTYFQNEAQLDKSGLPSDRFFAERPEGSVSTLKIQRTQQEDSAVYLCASSLVLTLNEQFFGPGTRLTVL.

The J gene is TRBJ2-5, the V gene TRBV7-6; 7 nucleotides line up with TRBD1. Germline-derived CDR1 and CDR2 are SGHVS and FNYEAQ. This CDR3 has 15 residues. V dropped 2 bases and J dropped 5; count of bases not matched to a gene: 8. CDR3 nucleotides: TGTGCCAGCAGCTTACCGACAGGGAGCTGGGAGACCCAGTACTTC. It specifies CASSLPTGSWETQYF.

The chain couples TRBV27 to TRBJ2-3; 10 nucleotides match TRBD2. V lost 3 bases to trimming and J lost 6 bases; unmatched junction nucleotides: 6. Germline V lookup: CDR1 MNHEY, CDR2 SMNVEV (reference sequence). The CDR3 is made up of 15 amino acids. Written as DNA, the CDR3 is TGTGCCAGCAGTTTTCTGCTAGCGGGGGTGGATACGCAGTATTTT. Amino acids: CASSFLLAGVDTQYF.

This clone has more than one count but fewer than ten. The chain combines TRBV18 with TRBJ1-3; 10 nucleotides match TRBD1. After removal of 3 bases from V and 6 bases from J, the junction contained 14 bases not matched to a gene. The CDR3 runs 18 residues. From germline, CDR1 is KGHSH and CDR2 LQKENI. This chain's CDR3 is CASSPENPGTGVLNTIYF. The DNA for the CDR3 is TGTGCCAGCTCACCGGAAAACCCCGGGACAGGGGTTTTAAACACCATATATTTT.

This chain joins TRBV6-1 and TRBJ2-5; TRBD2 aligns across 12 bases. Germline CDR1 reads MNHNS; CDR2 reads SASEGT. J lost 3 bases, V lost 3 bases, and 8 bases had no gene match. The CDR3 covers 17 residues. CDR3 nucleotides: TGTGCCAGCAGTGAGGTACTAGCGGGGGGCCTAAAAGAGACCCAGTACTTC. Translating gives CASSEVLAGGLKETQYF.

The chain employs TRBV6-4 and TRBJ1-2, with D perhaps TRBD1 (5 bases). The germline V gene encodes CDR1 MRHNA and CDR2 SNTAGT. Deletions cut 6 bases from V and 4 bases from J, with 15 bases between. CDR3 length equals 14 residues. CDR3 sequence (DNA): TGTGCCAGCAGCAGGGAAGGGGTCGGCTATGGCTACACCTTC. This encodes CASSREGVGYGYTF.

This chain joins TRBV4-2 and TRBJ1-5; TRBD1 aligns across 11 bases. Germline V gene lookup returns CDR1 LGHNA and CDR2 YNFKEQ. The length of the CDR3 is 16 residues. Trimming removed 4 bases from V and 7 bases from J; junction bases left unmatched: 9. DNA for the CDR3: TGTGCCAGCAGCCCAGACGGGACAGGGGGTTTCCAGCCCCAGCATTTT. It yields the protein CASSPDGTGGFQPQHF.

The chain recombines TRBV9 with TRBJ2-1, with TRBD2 matching over 7 bases. CDR1 and CDR2 from the germline V gene are SGDLS and YYNGEE. The length of the CDR3 is 15 residues. The ends lost 6 bases at V and 0 bases at J; junction bases unmatched: 6. CDR3 in amino acids: CASNLAGASYNEQFF. CDR3 nucleotides: TGTGCCAGCAACCTGGCGGGAGCCTCCTACAATGAGCAGTTCTTC. The variable domain in full, completed from reference TRBV9 and TRBJ2-1, reads DSGVTQTPKHLITATGQRVTLRCSPRSGDLSVYWYQQSLDQGLQFLIQYYNGEERAKGNILERFSAQQFPDLHSELNLSSLELGDSALYFCASNLAGASYNEQFFGPGTRLTVL.

This clone came up a few times. The rearrangement uses TRBV7-9 and TRBJ2-7, with 9 bases aligning to TRBD1. There are 14 residues in the CDR3. Germline V lookup: CDR1 SEHNR, CDR2 FQNEAQ (reference sequence). The junction had 8 bases not matched to a gene; V was cut back by 6 bases and J by 5 bases. The CDR3 DNA sequence: TGTGCCAGCAGTCCATATGACAGGGGGGACGAGCAGTACTTC. As protein: CASSPYDRGDEQYF.

The chain recombines TRBV6-5 with TRBJ2-5; 8 positions agree with TRBD1. The J call may be faulty, since TRBJ2-7 better matches the DNA end. The CDR3 spans 15 residues. Germline CDR1 reads MNHEY; CDR2 reads SVGAGI. The CDR3 is CASSFEQGASYEQYF. The CDR3 DNA is TGTGCCAGCAGTTTCGAGCAGGGGGCCTCCTACGAGCAGTACTTC.

CDR3 sequence (DNA): TGTGCCAGTAGTATAAAGTGGACACTGAACACTGAAGCTTTCTTT. Protein product: CASSIKWTLNTEAFF. The genes are TRBV19 and TRBJ1-1; maybe TRBD1 (5 bases). V was shortened by 2 bases and J by 0 bases, with 10 bases between the two germline ends. CDR1 is LNHDA and CDR2 is SQIVND in the germline V gene (reference sequence). The CDR3 consists of 15 residues.

The chain combines TRBV4-2 with TRBJ2-2; tentative D call: TRBD1 (5 bases). V gave up 0 bases and J gave up 10 bases, with 15 bases separating them. Germline V gene sequence: CDR1 LGHNA, CDR2 YNFKEQ. CDR3 length: 15 amino acids. The CDR3 DNA sequence: TGTGCCAGCAGCCAAGAGAGGTCCAGGGAACAGGAGCTGTTTTTT. It yields the protein CASSQERSREQELFF.

This clone was seen only a few times. The V and J genes are TRBV7-7 and TRBJ1-4; no definite D call. Germline CDR1 SSHAT, CDR2 FNYEAQ (reference sequence). The CDR3 spans 14 residues. Trimming stripped 3 bases from V and 7 bases from J, with 12 bases between. CDR3 coding DNA: TGTGCCAGCAGCTTTGTTCGACGGGGTGAAAAACTGTTTTTT. It specifies CASSFVRRGEKLFF.

V and J are TRBV5-1 and TRBJ1-1; 10 bases match TRBD1. Germline trimming cut 2 bases from V and 6 bases from J; bases unmatched to any gene: 7. Germline-derived CDR1 and CDR2 are SGHRS and YFSETQ. The CDR3 contains 15 residues. The CDR3 nucleotides are TGCGCCAGCAGCTTAAGGGGACAGGGGCTCGCTGAAGCTTTCTTT. Its translation is CASSLRGQGLAEAFF.

This chain uses TRBV5-4 with TRBJ1-2; 10 bases line up with TRBD1. CDR1 is SGHNT and CDR2 is YYREEE in the germline V gene (reference sequence). The CDR3 extends over 15 amino acids. V lost 2 bases, J lost 7 bases, and 8 bases stayed unmatched. DNA of the CDR3: TGTGCCAGCAGCTTACCCGACAGGGGGCTGCGTGGCTACACCTTC. Residues: CASSLPDRGLRGYTF.

J is TRBJ2-3 and V is TRBV11-2, with 11 nucleotides matching TRBD2. V trimming: 3 bases; J trimming: 6 bases; junction bases outside the gene matches: 8. Germline CDR1 reads SGHAT; CDR2 reads FQNNGV. This CDR3 spans 16 amino acids. CDR3 in amino acids: CASSLLLAGVGDTQYF. CDR3 nucleotides: TGTGCCAGCAGCTTGCTACTAGCGGGAGTTGGGGATACGCAGTATTTT.

The chain joins TRBV11-3 to TRBJ2-3; maybe TRBD1 (6 bases). V shed 5 bases and J shed 2 bases, with 11 bases lying between them. The CDR3 consists of 14 residues. Germline V gene data show CDR1 as SGHNT and CDR2 as YENEEA. The CDR3 sequence is CASSRRDNTDTQYF. The CDR3 bases are TGTGCCAGCAGCCGCCGGGACAACACAGATACGCAGTATTTT.